This TCR beta chain was sequenced in a study of cytomegalovirus exposure and HLA in healthy donors. The repertoire was sequenced with immunoSEQ multiplex PCR; TCRdb's copy has only in-frame clones and lacks some. The sample carries roughly 120,000 clones, 70% to 90% recorded once. Germline assignment: CDR1 SGHTS and CDR2 YDEGEE. Trimming at V came to 2 bases and at J to 4 bases, leaving 10 bases not matched to a gene. The CDR3 has 16 amino acids. The donors were members of the validation cohort, which comprised about 130 subjects and was separate from the first cohort of some 680 subjects. This TCR was sampled from a woman aged 25 to 39 in good health and CMV-seronegative. The V call is TRBV5-8, the J call TRBJ1-2; the match to TRBD1 covers 8 bases. Sequencing used PBMCs. DNA of the CDR3: TGTGCCAGCAGCTTTTATGGAACCGGGACAGGCTATGGCTACACCTTC. Translation: CASSFYGTGTGYGYTF.